This TCR beta chain comes out of a study of T-cell reconstitution after alpha-beta-depleted transplantation in children (dated by TCRdb to 2016 to 2017). Background on the whole study: Using TCR repertoire profiling, the study quantitatively followed how T-cell immune reconstitution unfolded in children after TCRalphabeta/CD19-depleted allogeneic hematopoietic cell transplantation.

Preparation of the library involved PCR. The sample was run on an Illumina HiSeq 2500. TCR library preparation used molecular barcoding, with unique molecular identifiers applied to normalize quantification of the TCRbeta repertoire. TCRdb passed the public sequencing reads through fastp at Q25 and MiXCR, retaining productive beta sequences. Rows with a matching CDR3 protein are joined into one entry that keeps the most common DNA and genes. This sample gives about a million distinct CDR3 sequences in total; about 31% of them show up just once. About 28% of the sample is held by the ten biggest clonotypes. Regarding this clonotype: The antigen it recognizes is unknown. One base away there is no much larger clone; base qualities are not given.

In light of the paper, this sample's treatment or condition label describes: allogeneic hematopoietic cell transplantation with graft depleted of TCRalphabeta T cells and CD19 B cells. TCRalphabeta/CD19-depleted allogeneic hematopoietic cell grafts were given to the transplant recipients, all of whom were children. Results and caveats for the whole study, not just this receptor: The frequencies of hyperexpanded clones fell over the following months, and after one year, T-cell counts and TCRbeta diversity were mostly attributed to newly produced T cells. In some patients, high TCRbeta diversity at day 60 was attributed to recipient T cells and intrathymic progenitors that had survived conditioning. The apparently early recovery of alphabetaT-cell counts about two months after transplant reportedly depended on only several hundred rapidly expanded clones that came from non-depleted graft cells.

The TCR originated in a boy under three years old who had a stem cell transplant for SCID, so the T cells may come from the graft donor. The material was PBMCs, mostly from graft donor cells, obtained 360 days after TCRalphabeta/CD19-depleted stem cell transplant.

This receptor carries the CDR3 CASSFYWGRSSYNEQFF. At the DNA level, the sequence is TGCGCCAGCAGCTTTTACTGGGGCAGGAGCTCCTACAATGAGCAGTTCTTC. This sequence uses TRBV5-1 and TRBJ2-1; TRBD1 is a possible D gene, resting on 5 matching bases. V is cut by 2 bases and J by 0 bases, and the space between the germline ends is 15 bases. Taken from cysteine to phenylalanine, the CDR3 has 17 residues. Left in the record is the CDR3 DNA by itself, 51 bases read in frame from the first base. CDR1 and CDR2 are drawn from the germline V gene: SGHRS, YFSETQ. Reference TRBV5-1 and TRBJ2-1 proteins supply the regions before and after the CDR3; the full variable domain is: KAGVTQTPRYLIKTRGQQVTLSCSPISGHRSVSWYQQTPGQGLQFLFEYFSETQRNKGNFPGRFSGRQFSNSRSEMNVSTLELGDSALYLCASSFYWGRSSYNEQFFGPGTRLTVL.